The next 9 T cell receptor beta chains were all read from a single sample in a study of Tregs in tolerant kidney transplant recipients. Assay: immunoSEQ multiplex PCR; the TCRdb copy retains only in-frame clones and omits some. This sample has roughly 14,000 clones; around 53% occur once, and the top ten carry over 3%. No antigen is known for these receptors. FACS sorting followed a 6-day coculture of CFSE-labeled recipient PBMCs with irradiated graft donor PBMCs. Sequencing was performed on CD4+ T cells from blood cultured with allogeneic cells, taken before the transplant. Receptor source: a human patient who received a combined kidney and bone marrow transplant.

The rearrangement joins TRBV27 to TRBJ2-2; 8 bases line up with TRBD1. The CDR3 is made up of 14 amino acids. Per germline, CDR1 MNHEY and CDR2 SMNVEV (reference sequence). With 5 bases clipped from V and 1 base from J, the junction kept 0 bases outside the gene matches. Here the CDR3 DNA reads TGTGCCAGCAGTGGACAGGGGAACACCGGGGAGCTGTTTTTT. As protein: CASSGQGNTGELFF.

The chain uses TRBV28 and TRBJ2-1, with 8 nucleotides matching TRBD2. The CDR3 is 16 amino acids. The V gene's germline CDR1 is MDHEN and CDR2 SYDVKM. V was pared by 6 bases and J by 5 bases, with 12 bases of the junction left unmatched. In nucleotides, the CDR3 is TGTGCCAGCAGCCCTCGCTTAGCGGGGATTAACAATGAGCAGTTCTTC. Amino acids: CASSPRLAGINNEQFF.

A remark on this clone: Other nucleotide sequences from this sample produce the same CDR3. The rearrangement links TRBV5-4 to TRBJ1-6; maybe TRBD1 (6 bases). V was shortened by 1 base and J by 8 bases, with 10 bases between the two germline ends. This CDR3 is built from 14 residues. Germline V CDR1 and CDR2: SGHNT, YYREEE (reference sequence). DNA of the CDR3: TGTGCCAGCAGCTTGTCAGGGGCCCATTCACCCCTCCACTTT. This translates into CASSLSGAHSPLHF. Looking up the rest from reference TRBV5-4 and TRBJ1-6 gives the full variable domain: ETGVTQSPTHLIKTRGQQVTLRCSSQSGHNTVSWYQQALGQGPQFIFQYYREEENGRGNFPPRFSGLQFPNYSSELNVNALELDDSALYLCASSLSGAHSPLHFGNGTRLTVT.

V is TRBV27 and J is TRBJ2-5, with D perhaps TRBD1 (6 bases). V lost 3 bases, J lost 2 bases, and 7 bases lay in between. The CDR3 covers 13 residues. Germline CDR1 MNHEY, CDR2 SMNVEV (reference sequence). The chain's CDR3 is CASSFQGQETQYF. CDR3 DNA: TGTGCCAGCAGTTTTCAGGGGCAAGAGACCCAGTACTTC.

V gene TRBV5-6 combines with J gene TRBJ2-3; 7 positions match TRBD1. From germline, CDR1 is SGHDT and CDR2 YYEEEE. The J segment lost 5 bases and the V segment lost 6 bases, leaving 3 bases of the junction unmatched. This CDR3 region has 12 residues. CDR3 loop: CASTWTGDTQYF. CDR3 in DNA: TGTGCCAGCACCTGGACAGGAGATACGCAGTATTTT.

This clone was found a few times. The same CDR3 is also encoded by other DNA sequences in this sample. The genes are TRBV10-3 and TRBJ1-6; D might be TRBD1 (6 bases). Germline CDR1 is ENHRY and CDR2 is SYGVKD. The CDR3 length is 13 residues. Trimming took off 11 bases at V and 13 bases at J, with 21 bases between the two ends. The CDR3 DNA reads TGTGCCGTCCTGGGGACACCCGCCGAGCCCCTCCACTTT. Translation: CAVLGTPAEPLHF.

The genes are TRBV7-8 and TRBJ2-2; 13 bases match TRBD2. Trimming took 5 bases from V and 4 from J; bases not matched to a gene: 4. The CDR3 runs 16 residues. CDR1 is SGHVS, CDR2 FQNEAQ, per germline. CDR3 in amino acids: CASSRLAGGVTGELFF. In DNA, the CDR3 is TGTGCCAGCAGCCGACTAGCGGGAGGAGTCACCGGGGAGCTGTTTTTT.

There are a few counts of this clone. One junction end does not reproduce the germline sequence, and a read error may be involved. In the same sample, other DNA sequences code for this CDR3. This rearrangement joins TRBV5-5 to TRBJ1-6; 10 nucleotides agree with TRBD1. Per germline, CDR1 SGHKS and CDR2 YYEKEE (reference sequence). The CDR3 sequence is 17 residues long. CDR3 amino acids: CASSQGQGTGYNSPLHF. The CDR3 DNA sequence: TGTGCCAGCAGCCAGGGACAGGGGACGGGGTATAATTCCCCCCTCCACTTT.

This chain joins TRBV25-1 and TRBJ2-1; D is possibly TRBD1 (6 bases). CDR1 is MGHDK, CDR2 SYGVNS, per germline. This CDR3 is 14 amino acids long. Trimming cost V 4 bases and J 2 bases, with 9 bases left between them. The chain's CDR3 is CASSAQGTYNEQFF. The CDR3 DNA sequence: TGTGCCAGCAGTGCCCAGGGGACCTACAATGAGCAGTTCTTC.